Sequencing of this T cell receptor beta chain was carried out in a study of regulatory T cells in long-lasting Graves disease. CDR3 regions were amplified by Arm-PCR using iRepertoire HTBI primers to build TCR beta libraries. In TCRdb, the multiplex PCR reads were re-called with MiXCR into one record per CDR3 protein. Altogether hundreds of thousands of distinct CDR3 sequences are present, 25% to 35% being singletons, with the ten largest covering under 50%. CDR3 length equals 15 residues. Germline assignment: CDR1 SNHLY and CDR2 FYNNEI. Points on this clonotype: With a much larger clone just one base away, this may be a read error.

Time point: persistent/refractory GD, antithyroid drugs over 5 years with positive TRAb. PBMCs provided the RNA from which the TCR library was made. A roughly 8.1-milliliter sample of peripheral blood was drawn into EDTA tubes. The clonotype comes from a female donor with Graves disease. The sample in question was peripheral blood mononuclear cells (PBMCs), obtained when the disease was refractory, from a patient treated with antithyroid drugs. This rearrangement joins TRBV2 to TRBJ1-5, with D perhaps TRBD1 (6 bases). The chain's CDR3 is CAGSEQRTGNQPQHF. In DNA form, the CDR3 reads TGTGCCGGCAGTGAACAGAGGACAGGCAATCAGCCCCAGCATTTT.